This T cell receptor beta chain was identified during a study of regulatory T cells in long-lasting Graves disease. Remarks on this clonotype: As yet, its antigen is unknown.

Study-wide points: Persistent Graves' patients possessed reduced TCR diversity relative to recently diagnosed ones.

Relying on iRepertoire HTBI primers and Arm-PCR of CDR3 regions, the team built TCR beta libraries. TCRdb reanalysed the multiplex PCR reads using MiXCR and keeps one entry per CDR3 protein. The sample holds over 450,000 distinct CDR3 sequences, 9.5% to 15% seen once. Time point defined: newly diagnosed GD, antithyroid drugs for less than 3 months. Isolated PBMC RNA provided the starting material for the TCR library. With EDTA tubes as the receptacles, 7.5 to 9.5 milliliters of peripheral blood were drawn. The sample was also reused in another study, on T cells in Graves' hyperthyroidism and ophthalmopathy. In that study: Most thyroid clonotypes with frequency above 0.001 were detected in blood.

Source: peripheral blood mononuclear cells (PBMCs), taken at new diagnosis, from a patient treated with antithyroid drugs. This TCR came from a woman in her 30s with Graves disease.

This CDR3 reads CSARDGGRRFHYNEQFF. As DNA, the CDR3 is TGCAGTGCTAGAGATGGGGGGAGAAGATTCCACTACAATGAGCAGTTCTTC. V and J are TRBV20-1 and TRBJ2-1, with D perhaps TRBD2 (6 bases). Trimming removed 0 bases at V and 3 bases at J, with 18 bases between. Germline CDR1 is DFQATT and CDR2 is SNEGSKA (reference sequence). CDR3 length: 17 amino acids.